This TCR beta chain was sequenced during a study of CDR3 diversity in severe acne. Trimming took 3 bases from V and 6 from J; bases not matched to a gene: 6. CDR3 length: 15 residues. Germline lookup yields CDR1 LGHNA and CDR2 YNFKEQ. TCRdb processed the PCR reads anew with MiXCR; each CDR3 protein has one entry. Of fewer than 100,000 distinct CDR3 sequences detected, 51% appear once; the ten largest clones hold 13% to 15%. This clonotype was picked up many times. This clonotype was obtained from a male donor in good health, without acne. This chain joins TRBV4-2 and TRBJ2-2; 8 bases line up with TRBD2. The specimen was blood. The CDR3 sequence: CASSQALAGPGELFF. The CDR3 nucleotides are TGTGCCAGCAGCCAGGCCTTAGCGGGACCCGGGGAGCTGTTTTTT.